The 20 T cell receptor beta chains below all came from one sample that was sequenced in a study of cytomegalovirus exposure and HLA in healthy donors. Some clones are missing from TCRdb's copy, which holds only in-frame ones; the method was immunoSEQ multiplex PCR. The sample contains about 220,000 clones, about 93% of which appear only once. Sequences were obtained from PBMCs. These receptors were collected from a woman aged 18-30 years in good health and CMV-seronegative.

The rearrangement joins TRBV27 to TRBJ1-2; D is uncertain. The CDR3 totals 12 residues. Trimming pared 3 bases from V and 8 bases from J, leaving 10 bases between. CDR1 MNHEY and CDR2 SMNVEV come from the germline V gene (reference sequence). This chain's CDR3 is CASSFGGSGYTF. The CDR3, as DNA: TGTGCCAGCAGTTTCGGTGGTAGCGGCTACACCTTC.

The sample holds a few counts of this clone. V is TRBV7-8 and J is TRBJ1-1; D possibly corresponds to TRBD1 (6 bases). V lost 4 bases and J 4 bases, leaving 10 bases between the germline ends. The CDR3 is made up of 13 amino acids. Looked up from germline, CDR1 is SGHVS and CDR2 is FQNEAQ. The CDR3 DNA is TGTGCCAGCAGCTCACAGGGTACCACTGAAGCTTTCTTT. It specifies CASSSQGTTEAFF.

The gene calls are TRBV6-5 and TRBJ1-2; 8 bases align to TRBD1. CDR1 is MNHEY and CDR2 is SVGAGI in the germline V gene. V was pared by 5 bases and J by 8 bases, with 13 bases of the junction left unmatched. This CDR3 has 15 amino acids. The CDR3 loop reads CASSREPTGVEGYTF. The DNA of the CDR3 is TGTGCCAGCAGTCGCGAGCCGACAGGGGTCGAAGGCTACACCTTC.

V is TRBV2 and J is TRBJ2-1, with D possibly TRBD1 on 5 matching bases. V dropped 0 bases and J dropped 2 bases, with 8 bases sitting between them. The germline V gene has CDR1 SNHLY and CDR2 FYNNEI. The CDR3 spans 15 residues. Written as DNA, the CDR3 is TGTGCCAGCAGTGAAGCGCAGGGAACCTACAATGAGCAGTTCTTC. Its protein product is CASSEAQGTYNEQFF.

The chain carries TRBV2 and TRBJ2-3; a weak D match, TRBD2 (5 bases). The CDR3 loop spans 14 amino acids. Trimming cost V 8 bases and J 0 bases, with 12 bases left between them. Germline CDR1 reads SNHLY; CDR2 reads FYNNEI. CDR3 loop: CASSERISTDTQYF. Written as DNA, the CDR3 is TGTGCCAGCTCAGAGCGGATTAGCACAGATACGCAGTATTTT.

The chain has TRBV18 and TRBJ2-7; a weak D match, TRBD1 (5 bases). Between the trimmed V and J ends, which lost 1 base and 0 bases, there was a span of 7 bases. CDR1 and CDR2 (germline): KGHSH, LQKENI. The CDR3 covers 14 residues. The CDR3 nucleotides read TGTGCCAGCTCACCACAGGGGTTCTCCTACGAGCAGTACTTC. Its protein product is CASSPQGFSYEQYF. The variable domain in full, with the rest retrieved from reference TRBV18 and TRBJ2-7, is NAGVMQNPRHLVRRRGQEARLRCSPMKGHSHVYWYRQLPEEGLKFMVYLQKENIIDESGMPKERFSAEFPKEGPSILRIQQVVRGDSAAYFCASSPQGFSYEQYFGPGTRLTVT.

The chain links TRBV29-1 to TRBJ1-2; the D is unclear. Germline CDR1 SQVTM, CDR2 ANQGSEA. This CDR3 contains 11 residues. CDR3 protein: CSGMGDYGYTF. For the CDR3, the DNA is TGCAGTGGAATGGGAGACTATGGCTACACCTTC.

This clone came up once. This chain uses TRBV5-6 with TRBJ2-5; perhaps TRBD2 as D (5 bases). Germline assignment: CDR1 SGHDT and CDR2 YYEEEE. V lost 2 bases and J lost 3, with 8 bases in between. This CDR3 is 13 amino acids long. The DNA for the CDR3 is TGTGCCAGCAGCTTTGACTATAAAGAGACCCAGTACTTC. This codes for CASSFDYKETQYF. Variable domain in full (rest from reference TRBV5-6 and TRBJ2-5): DAGVTQSPTHLIKTRGQQVTLRCSPKSGHDTVSWYQQALGQGPQFIFQYYEEEERQRGNFPDRFSGHQFPNYSSELNVNALLLGDSALYLCASSFDYKETQYFGPGTRLLVL.

This chain connects TRBV5-1 to TRBJ1-4; perhaps TRBD1 as D (6 bases). V lost 3 bases, J lost 0 bases, and 12 bases lay in between. This CDR3 is built from 16 residues. Germline loops: CDR1 SGHRS, CDR2 YFSETQ. As DNA, the CDR3 is TGCGCCAGCAGCTCAGGGGTGGGGGCAACTAATGAAAAACTGTTTTTT. Translation: CASSSGVGATNEKLFF.

The genes are TRBV6-1 and TRBJ2-2, with TRBD1 matching over 11 bases. This CDR3 region has 14 residues. Germline V gene lookup returns CDR1 MNHNS and CDR2 SASEGT. V was clipped by 10 bases and J by 3 bases; unmatched bases: 4. The CDR3 region is CATGQGADTGELFF. CDR3 nucleotides: TGTGCCACCGGACAGGGGGCAGACACCGGGGAGCTGTTTTTT.

J is TRBJ1-1 and V is TRBV19, with D possibly being TRBD1 (5 bases). The V gene lost 2 bases and the J gene lost 10 bases, with 20 bases spanning the gap. Looked up from germline, CDR1 is LNHDA and CDR2 is SQIVND (reference sequence). CDR3 size: 15 residues. CDR3 amino acids: CASSIPTGQWGGAFF. CDR3 nucleotide sequence: TGTGCCAGTAGTATACCGACGGGGCAATGGGGGGGAGCTTTCTTT.

This clone was counted between two and nine times. The V and J genes are TRBV5-6 and TRBJ1-2; 7 bases align to TRBD1. This CDR3 spans 16 amino acids. With V trimmed by 4 bases and J by 0 bases, 9 bases remained unmatched. Germline CDR1 reads SGHDT; CDR2 reads YYEEEE. Written as DNA, the CDR3 is TGTGCCAGCAGCCTGGGACAGAGGCCCACTAACTATGGCTACACCTTC. Its translation: CASSLGQRPTNYGYTF.

The rearrangement uses TRBV29-1 and TRBJ2-3, with D possibly being TRBD1 (6 bases). Germline values: CDR1 SQVTM, CDR2 ANQGSEA. The CDR3 has 13 amino acids. With 5 bases removed from V and 3 bases from J, the gap between germline ends came to 12 bases. The CDR3, as DNA: TGCAGCGTTAGACAAGGGGGAACAGATACGCAGTATTTT. It yields the protein CSVRQGGTDTQYF.

The chain is built from TRBV18 and TRBJ1-1; the D gene is possibly TRBD1 (5 bases). Germline CDR1 and CDR2: KGHSH and LQKENI. Trimming removed 4 bases at V and 1 base at J, with 13 bases between. CDR3 length equals 15 residues. The chain's CDR3 is CASSLSSGRNTEAFF. In nucleotides, the CDR3 is TGTGCCAGCTCACTTTCATCAGGGCGGAACACTGAAGCTTTCTTT.

The gene calls are TRBV2 and TRBJ2-7; 10 bases agree with TRBD1. V lost 8 bases, J lost 3 bases, and 7 bases stayed unmatched. Germline V gene data show CDR1 as SNHLY and CDR2 as FYNNEI. This CDR3 comprises 14 residues. This CDR3 reads CASGRDRGNYEQYF. The CDR3 nucleotides are TGTGCCAGCGGCCGGGACAGGGGAAACTACGAGCAGTACTTC.

The chain carries TRBV10-3 and TRBJ1-5; the D is unclear. The CDR3 has 14 amino acids. The germline gives CDR1 ENHRY, CDR2 SYGVKD. Trimming left V 3 bases short and J 2 bases short, with 8 bases between. The CDR3 reads CAISEREGNQPQHF. The CDR3, as DNA: TGTGCCATCAGTGAACGAGAGGGCAATCAGCCCCAGCATTTT.

The CDR3 region has the DNA TGTGCCAGTAGGAAGCGATCATCCGATGGCTACACCTTC. Its protein product is CASRKRSSDGYTF. The chain recombines TRBV19 with TRBJ1-2; D is ambiguous. Trimming shortened V by 6 bases and J by 6 bases, and 14 bases separated the two germline ends. Germline V lookup: CDR1 LNHDA, CDR2 SQIVND (reference sequence). The CDR3 totals 13 residues.

This chain uses TRBV9 with TRBJ2-7, with TRBD2 identical over 13 bases. Looked up from germline, CDR1 is SGDLS and CDR2 is YYNGEE. CDR3 size: 17 residues. With V trimmed by 3 bases and J by 7 bases, 13 bases remained unmatched. The CDR3 region has the DNA TGTGCCAGCAGCGGGACTAGCGGGAGTCTCCTTCCGGGAGAGCAGTACTTC. Translation gives CASSGTSGSLLPGEQYF.

This clone was found once. Here the CDR3 reads CASSVAGGRNNEQFF. DNA of the CDR3: TGTGCCAGCAGTGTAGCGGGAGGCCGAAACAATGAGCAGTTCTTC. The V and J genes are TRBV2 and TRBJ2-1; 10 nucleotides align to TRBD2. Unmatched junction bases numbered 5, after V lost 4 bases and J lost 5 bases. The CDR3 loop spans 15 amino acids. CDR1 and CDR2 (germline): SNHLY, FYNNEI.

The chain combines TRBV28 with TRBJ1-1, with 7 bases fitting TRBD1. V shed 6 bases and J 2 bases; nucleotides not matched to a gene: 9. The CDR3 contains 15 residues. Looked up from germline, CDR1 is MDHEN and CDR2 is SYDVKM. The DNA of the CDR3 is TGTGCCAGCAGGAGGCGGACAGGTAGTAACACTGAAGCTTTCTTT. It encodes CASRRRTGSNTEAFF.